The rows below give T cell receptor beta chains drawn from one sample of a study of T cell repertoires in cytomegalovirus infection. TCRdb fed the reads into MiXCR, producing one record per CDR3 protein. The table shows approximately 260,000 distinct CDR3 sequences, with over 15% occurring only once. Sequencing used CD8+ T cells from PBMCs. Every receptor here comes from a human donor in good health (CMV status not recorded). Some clones in this sample may be carry-over from other donors' samples. Both conserved end residues are part of each CDR3. Fields, in order: CDR3 protein, CDR3 DNA, clone size, J gene, D gene, V gene. The D gene is left open where the match is weak. The listing skips clone size in some rows; elsewhere it reads once, few, many or a size class.

CDR3 protein: CAISEGGQKIPNTGELFF
CDR3 DNA: TGTGCCATCAGCGAGGGAGGACAGAAAATACCAAACACCGGGGAGCTGTTTTTT
clone size: few
J gene: TRBJ2-2
D gene: NA
V gene: TRBV10-3

CDR3 protein: CASTQYRTGYTEAFF
CDR3 DNA: TGTGCCAGCACCCAATACAGGACAGGGTACACTGAAGCTTTCTTT
clone size: NA
J gene: TRBJ1-1
D gene: TRBD1
V gene: TRBV6-1

CDR3 protein: CASSPGQSYEQYF
CDR3 DNA: TGTGCCAGCAGCCCGGGACAGAGCTACGAGCAGTACTTC
clone size: many
J gene: TRBJ2-7
D gene: TRBD1
V gene: TRBV19

CDR3 protein: CASSSGLLEKTQYF
CDR3 DNA: TGTGCCAGCAGCTCGGGACTTCTAGAGAAGACCCAGTACTTC
clone size: NA
J gene: TRBJ2-5
D gene: NA
V gene: TRBV13

CDR3 protein: CASSVGAASTDTQYF
CDR3 DNA: TGTGCCAGCAGCGTGGGGGCAGCCAGCACAGATACGCAGTATTTT
clone size: few
J gene: TRBJ2-3
D gene: NA
V gene: TRBV5-5

CDR3 protein: CASSLVAGMMETQYF
CDR3 DNA: TGTGCTAGCAGCTTAGTGGCAGGGATGATGGAGACCCAGTACTTC
clone size: NA
J gene: TRBJ2-5
D gene: NA
V gene: TRBV7-7

CDR3 protein: CASSASVTDTQYF
CDR3 DNA: TGTGCCAGCAGTGCCAGCGTGACAGATACGCAGTATTTT
clone size: few
J gene: TRBJ2-3
D gene: NA
V gene: TRBV2

CDR3 protein: CASSLDSGKYF
CDR3 DNA: TGTGCCAGCAGCTTGGACTCGGGGAAGTACTTC
clone size: many
J gene: TRBJ2-5
D gene: NA
V gene: TRBV7-9

CDR3 protein: CASSLRQGDGYTF
CDR3 DNA: TGTGCCAGCAGCTTAAGACAGGGCGATGGCTACACCTTC
clone size: many
J gene: TRBJ1-2
D gene: TRBD1
V gene: TRBV7-3

CDR3 protein: CASSIVIRSNQPQHF
CDR3 DNA: TGTGCCAGTAGTATAGTAATCCGTAGCAATCAGCCCCAGCATTTT
clone size: NA
J gene: TRBJ1-5
D gene: NA
V gene: TRBV19

CDR3 protein: CASSLVGRGGNTEAFF
CDR3 DNA: TGTGCCAGCAGCTTAGTAGGGCGTGGTGGGAACACTGAAGCTTTCTTT
clone size: many
J gene: TRBJ1-1
D gene: NA
V gene: TRBV7-9

CDR3 protein: CASSFGRGYEQYF
CDR3 DNA: TGTGCCAGCAGCTTCGGAAGAGGGTACGAGCAGTACTTC
clone size: many
J gene: TRBJ2-7
D gene: NA
V gene: TRBV7-2

CDR3 protein: CASSLVALSPDTQYF
CDR3 DNA: TGTGCCAGCAGTTTAGTAGCCCTATCCCCAGATACGCAGTATTTT
clone size: NA
J gene: TRBJ2-3
D gene: NA
V gene: TRBV12-3/TRBV12-4

CDR3 protein: CASSHASHYEQYF
CDR3 DNA: TGTGCCAGCAGCCATGCTAGTCACTACGAGCAGTACTTC
clone size: few
J gene: TRBJ2-7
D gene: NA
V gene: TRBV3-1

CDR3 protein: CASSPGTGDDMTEAFF
CDR3 DNA: TGTGCCAGCAGCCCCGGGACAGGGGACGATATGACTGAAGCTTTCTTT
clone size: many
J gene: TRBJ1-1
D gene: TRBD1
V gene: TRBV7-2

CDR3 protein: CASSLSPGLTQETQYF
CDR3 DNA: TGTGCCAGCAGCTTATCCCCCGGCCTCACCCAAGAGACCCAGTACTTC
clone size: many
J gene: TRBJ2-5
D gene: NA
V gene: TRBV11-1

CDR3 protein: CASSLAGLAGHDTQYF
CDR3 DNA: TGTGCCAGCAGCTTAGCGGGACTAGCGGGACACGATACGCAGTATTTT
clone size: NA
J gene: TRBJ2-3
D gene: TRBD2
V gene: TRBV7-9

CDR3 protein: CAISDSRGTTNTEAFF
CDR3 DNA: TGTGCCATCAGTGACTCAAGAGGGACCACGAACACTGAAGCTTTCTTT
clone size: few
J gene: TRBJ1-1
D gene: NA
V gene: TRBV10-3

CDR3 protein: CASSAGAIPGYTF
CDR3 DNA: TGTGCCAGCAGCGCCGGGGCCATCCCGGGCTACACCTTC
clone size: many
J gene: TRBJ1-2
D gene: NA
V gene: TRBV5-6

CDR3 protein: CASSLSMGPRGAEAFF
CDR3 DNA: TGTGCCAGCAGCTTGAGTATGGGACCCCGGGGTGCTGAAGCTTTCTTT
clone size: NA
J gene: TRBJ1-1
D gene: NA
V gene: TRBV7-9

CDR3 protein: CSAIEGDTGELFF
CDR3 DNA: TGCAGCGCCATAGAAGGGGACACCGGGGAGCTGTTTTTT
clone size: few
J gene: TRBJ2-2
D gene: NA
V gene: TRBV29-1

CDR3 protein: CASSETSLITDTQYF
CDR3 DNA: TGTGCCAGCAGCGAAACTAGCCTAATCACAGATACGCAGTATTTT
clone size: few
J gene: TRBJ2-3
D gene: NA
V gene: TRBV5-4

CDR3 protein: CASSLVFERYFSNEQFF
CDR3 DNA: TGTGCCAGCAGCTTAGTATTCGAGCGCTATTTTTCCAATGAGCAGTTCTTC
clone size: many
J gene: TRBJ2-1
D gene: NA
V gene: TRBV7-2

CDR3 protein: CATSRVYREGNIQYF
CDR3 DNA: TGTGCCACCAGCAGAGTCTATAGGGAGGGAAACATTCAGTACTTC
clone size: few
J gene: TRBJ2-4
D gene: TRBD2
V gene: TRBV15

CDR3 protein: CASSQIEGTTTNEKLFF
CDR3 DNA: TGTGCCAGCAGCCAAATAGAAGGGACAACAACTAATGAAAAACTGTTTTTT
clone size: few
J gene: TRBJ1-4
D gene: NA
V gene: TRBV4-2

CDR3 protein: CASSPGGAYEQYF
CDR3 DNA: TGTGCCAGCAGCCCGGGCGGGGCCTACGAGCAGTACTTC
clone size: NA
J gene: TRBJ2-7
D gene: NA
V gene: TRBV7-9

CDR3 protein: CSVEEHFEQYF
CDR3 DNA: TGCAGCGTTGAAGAACACTTCGAGCAGTACTTC
clone size: NA
J gene: TRBJ2-7
D gene: NA
V gene: TRBV29-1